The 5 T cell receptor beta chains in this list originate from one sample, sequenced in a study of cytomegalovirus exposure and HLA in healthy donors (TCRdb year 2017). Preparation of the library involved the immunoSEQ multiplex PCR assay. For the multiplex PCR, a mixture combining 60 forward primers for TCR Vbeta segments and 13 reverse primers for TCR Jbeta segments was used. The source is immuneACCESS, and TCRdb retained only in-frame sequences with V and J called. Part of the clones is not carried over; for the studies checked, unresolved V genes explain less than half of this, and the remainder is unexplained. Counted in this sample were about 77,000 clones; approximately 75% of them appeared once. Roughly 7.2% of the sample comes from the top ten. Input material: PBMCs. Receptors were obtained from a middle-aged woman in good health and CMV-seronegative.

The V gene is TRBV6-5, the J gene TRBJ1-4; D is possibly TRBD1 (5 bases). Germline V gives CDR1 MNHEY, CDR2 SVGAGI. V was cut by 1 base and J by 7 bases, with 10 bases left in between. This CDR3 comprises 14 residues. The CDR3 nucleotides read TGTGCCAGCAGTTACTGGCAGGGTGGTGAAAAACTGTTTTTT. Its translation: CASSYWQGGEKLFF.

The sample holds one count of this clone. The CDR3 reads CAWRRPGQGTDTQYF. In DNA, the CDR3 is TGTGCCTGGAGAAGACCGGGACAGGGGACAGATACGCAGTATTTT. The rearrangement links TRBV30 to TRBJ2-3; TRBD1 matches at 10 bases. This CDR3 is 15 amino acids long. Trimming took 3 bases from V and 3 from J; bases not matched to a gene: 6. CDR1 GTSNPN and CDR2 SVGIG come from the germline V gene (reference sequence). Supplemented by reference TRBV30 and TRBJ2-3, the full variable domain reads SQTIHQWPATLVQPVGSPLSLECTVEGTSNPNLYWYRQAAGRGLQLLFYSVGIGQISSEVPQNLSASRPQDRQFILSSKKLLLSDSGFYLCAWRRPGQGTDTQYFGPGTRLTVL.

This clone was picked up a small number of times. For the CDR3, the DNA is TGTGCCATCAGTGGGACTAGCGGGACTAGCACAGATACGCAGTATTTT. Translation gives CAISGTSGTSTDTQYF. The chain links TRBV10-3 to TRBJ2-3, with 12 bases aligning to TRBD2. CDR3 length equals 16 residues. The ends lost 4 bases at V and 0 bases at J; junction bases unmatched: 2. Germline CDR1 ENHRY, CDR2 SYGVKD.

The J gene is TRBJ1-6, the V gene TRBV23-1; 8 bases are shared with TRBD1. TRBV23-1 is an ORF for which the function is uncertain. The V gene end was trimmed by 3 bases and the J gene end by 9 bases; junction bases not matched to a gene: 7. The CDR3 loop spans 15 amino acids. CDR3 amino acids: CASSHPGQGPSPLHF. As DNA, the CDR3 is TGCGCCAGCAGTCATCCTGGACAGGGACCTTCACCCCTCCACTTT.

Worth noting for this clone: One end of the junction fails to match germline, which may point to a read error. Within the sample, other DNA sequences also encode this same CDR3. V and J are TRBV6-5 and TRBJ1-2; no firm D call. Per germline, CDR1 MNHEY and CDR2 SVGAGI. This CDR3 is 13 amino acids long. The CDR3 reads CASSYEEGYGYTF. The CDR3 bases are TGCGCCAGCAGCTATGAAGAGGGCTATGGCTACACCTTC.